This T cell receptor (beta chain) originates from a study of PD-L1 blockade in urothelial cancer. For the study at large: Bladder-origin urothelial cancer in males covered about 90% of the 29 patients. Between 0 and 3 chemotherapy regimens preceded treatment for each patient. Samples of blood were analyzed 3 weeks (second dose) and 6 weeks after treatment start.

V was clipped by 5 bases and J by 3 bases; unmatched bases: 8. The V gene's germline CDR1 is MDHEN and CDR2 SYDVKM. This CDR3 comprises 16 residues. Whole-study results and caveats: Durable-benefit patients had greater expansion of tumor-associated blood clones at 3 weeks.

Time point given: peripheral blood 6 weeks after treatment start. Sequencing used immunoSEQ multiplex PCR; TCRdb keeps in-frame clones, though not all of them. The sample has about 50,000 clones; 80% to 90% are singletons. This clone was observed once. The antigen is not known. The clonotype originates from an older man with urothelial cancer. The chain has TRBV28 and TRBJ1-5; 9 bases match TRBD1. The material was PBMCs, obtained around atezolizumab (anti-PD-L1) treatment. The CDR3 bases are TGTGCCAGCAGTCTGACCGGGACAGGGTACAATCAGCCCCAGCATTTT. Its translation: CASSLTGTGYNQPQHF.